The text below deals with one T cell receptor (beta chain). Its antigen is not known. These data originate in a study of T cell therapy after organ transplantation. The wider study: Therapy products were autologous CMV-specific T cells, peptide-expanded for roughly two weeks. Up to 6 doses were given at 2-week intervals.

With 4 bases removed from V and 2 bases from J, the gap between germline ends came to 5 bases. The CDR3 loop spans 11 amino acids. Germline V gene lookup returns CDR1 SQVTM and CDR2 ANQGSEA. Study-wide results and caveats: CD8 clonality fold change after therapy inversely tracked pretherapy clonality. Reconstitution after therapy seemingly combined transferred and product-undetected endogenous clonotypes.

Sequencing used immunoSEQ multiplex PCR; TCRdb keeps in-frame clones, though not all of them. The sample lists 44,000 or so clones, about 95% occurring once. The sequenced sample was CD8+ T cells from blood, obtained before autologous CMV-specific T cell therapy. The sequence came from a human patient who had received a solid organ transplant and had CMV disease. V gene TRBV29-1 combines with J gene TRBJ1-1; D gene ambiguous. The CDR3 DNA reads as TGCAGCGTTGGAGCCAACACTGAAGCTTTCTTT. This sequence encodes CSVGANTEAFF.